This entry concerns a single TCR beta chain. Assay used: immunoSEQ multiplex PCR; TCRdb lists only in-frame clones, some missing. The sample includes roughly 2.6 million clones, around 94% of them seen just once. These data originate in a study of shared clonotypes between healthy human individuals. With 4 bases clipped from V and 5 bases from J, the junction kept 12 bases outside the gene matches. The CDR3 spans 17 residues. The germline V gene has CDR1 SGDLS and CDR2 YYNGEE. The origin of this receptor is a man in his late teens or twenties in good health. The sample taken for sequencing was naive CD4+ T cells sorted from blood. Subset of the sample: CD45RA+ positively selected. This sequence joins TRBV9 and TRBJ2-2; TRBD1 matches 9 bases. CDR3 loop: CASSSTGGSGKTGELFF. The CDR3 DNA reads TGTGCCAGCAGCTCAACAGGGGGCAGCGGAAAGACCGGGGAGCTGTTTTTT.